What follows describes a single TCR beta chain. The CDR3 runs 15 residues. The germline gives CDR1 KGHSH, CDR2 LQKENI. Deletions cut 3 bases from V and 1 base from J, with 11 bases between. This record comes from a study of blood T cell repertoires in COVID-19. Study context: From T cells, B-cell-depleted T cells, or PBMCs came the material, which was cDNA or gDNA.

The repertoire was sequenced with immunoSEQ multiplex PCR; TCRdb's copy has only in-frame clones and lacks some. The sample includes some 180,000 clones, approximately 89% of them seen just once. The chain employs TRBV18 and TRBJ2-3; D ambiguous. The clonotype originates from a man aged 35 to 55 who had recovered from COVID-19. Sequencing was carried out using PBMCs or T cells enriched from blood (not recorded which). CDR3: CASSPQTLGTDTQYF. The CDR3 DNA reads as TGTGCCAGCTCACCCCAGACCCTAGGCACAGATACGCAGTATTTT.